This TCR beta chain was sequenced in a study of blood T cell repertoires in COVID-19. Original processing notes: Amplifying reference gene primers gave estimates of nucleated cell counts. Measured with immunoSEQ multiplex PCR; TCRdb has only the in-frame clones, and not every one. V, J and clone size reflect that table, while D and trimming were determined from the DNA. The sample contains fewer than 350,000 clones, approximately 91% of which appear only once. Germline lookup yields CDR1 SNHLY and CDR2 FYNNEI. Unmatched junction bases numbered 11, after V lost 6 bases and J lost 8 bases. This CDR3 spans 14 amino acids.

This clonotype originated in a woman aged 40 to 49 with acute COVID-19. The rearrangement links TRBV2 to TRBJ1-1; 8 nucleotides align to TRBD1. The sequenced material came from PBMCs or T cells enriched from blood (not recorded which). Here the CDR3 reads CASSTGQGGSEAFF. The CDR3, as DNA: TGTGCCAGCAGCACCGGACAGGGAGGGTCGGAAGCTTTCTTT.